These 6 T cell receptor beta chains share one sample of origin, sequenced in a study of OX40 agonist ivuxolimab in advanced cancers. Library preparation employed the immunoSEQ multiplex PCR assay. TCRdb re-hosts the immuneACCESS table, in-frame sequences only. Its copies lack some clones; in the studies checked, an unresolved V gene accounts for under half of them, and the cause for the rest is not known. A total of about 98,000 clones appear in this sample, 85% to 95% of them only once. The top ten clones comprise roughly 0.26% of the sample. The specimen comprised CD4+ or CD8+ T cells sorted from blood, sampled in a trial of the OX40 agonist ivuxolimab. These receptor sequences come from an adult with an advanced solid tumor such as melanoma, head and neck, liver or kidney cancer.

The chain is built from TRBV2 and TRBJ1-1, with 8 bases that match TRBD1. The CDR3 is made up of 14 amino acids. Germline CDR1 SNHLY, CDR2 FYNNEI. V lost 7 bases, J lost 5 bases, and 9 bases stayed unmatched. This CDR3 reads CASKGGRGRTEAFF. For the CDR3, the DNA is TGTGCCAGCAAAGGAGGCAGGGGGCGGACTGAAGCTTTCTTT.

V is TRBV6-6 and J is TRBJ2-7, with 8 bases lining up with TRBD2. The germline V gene has CDR1 MNHNY and CDR2 SVGAGI (reference sequence). Unmatched junction bases numbered 10, after V lost 6 bases and J lost 6 bases. The CDR3 covers 14 residues. The CDR3 region is CASSGTSYNREQYV. The DNA of the CDR3 is TGTGCCAGCAGCGGGACTAGTTATAATCGCGAGCAGTACGTC.

This clone was seen a handful of times. V usage is TRBV7-2 and J usage is TRBJ1-6; no clear D gene. The germline CDR1 and CDR2 sequences are SGHTA and FQGNSA. Deletions cut 0 bases from V and 6 bases from J, with 0 bases between. This CDR3 contains 12 residues. This CDR3 is CASSLANSPLHF. CDR3 DNA: TGTGCCAGCAGCTTAGCTAATTCACCCCTCCACTTT.

Here the CDR3 reads CSATANNEQFF. Written as DNA, the CDR3 is TGCAGTGCCACCGCAAACAATGAGCAGTTCTTC. The rearrangement uses TRBV20-1 and TRBJ2-1; D not certain. The CDR3 is 11 residues long. Germline V gene sequence: CDR1 DFQATT, CDR2 SNEGSKA (reference sequence). V shed 6 bases and J shed 5 bases, with 8 bases lying between them.

The J gene is TRBJ2-4, the V gene TRBV19, with D hard to call. The CDR3 loop spans 16 amino acids. With 0 bases removed from V and 8 bases from J, the gap between germline ends came to 17 bases. Germline CDR1 reads LNHDA; CDR2 reads SQIVND (reference sequence). The DNA of the CDR3 is TGTGCCAGTAGTATAGATCCCAGGCCCCCTGGACACATTCAGTACTTC. The encoded protein is CASSIDPRPPGHIQYF. Full variable domain (outside the CDR3, taken from reference TRBV19 and TRBJ2-4): DGGITQSPKYLFRKEGQNVTLSCEQNLNHDAMYWYRQDPGQGLRLIYYSQIVNDFQKGDIAEGYSVSREKKESFPLTVTSAQKNPTAFYLCASSIDPRPPGHIQYFGAGTRLSVL.

J is TRBJ1-3 and V is TRBV28; no clear D. The CDR3 is made up of 11 amino acids. V lost 6 bases, J lost 5 bases, and 5 bases lay in between. Germline CDR1 reads MDHEN; CDR2 reads SYDVKM. The CDR3 DNA reads as TGTGCCAGCAGCACGAGAAACACCATATATTTT. The encoded protein is CASSTRNTIYF.